This is a list of T cell receptor beta chains from one sample in a study of a mutant IDH1 vaccine in newly diagnosed glioma. The assay was immunoSEQ multiplex PCR, and TCRdb's table has in-frame clones only and misses some. The sample yields tens of thousands of clones, more than 75% seen once. No antigen has been identified for these receptors. The starting material was PBMCs, obtained from a glioma patient whose treatment included an IDH1 peptide vaccine. The receptors derive from a woman in her forties with glioma. Each CDR3 is given with its conserved first and last residue. Fields, in order: V gene, D gene, clone size, CDR3 length, J gene, CDR3 protein, CDR3 DNA. A D gene is named only where the DNA matches it firmly. Expanded clones are given a class, and other clones once, few, many or no size at all.

V gene: TRBV18; D gene: .; clone size: .; CDR3 length: 14; J gene: TRBJ1-3; CDR3 protein: CASSPLSAADTIYF; CDR3 DNA: TGTGCCAGCTCACCACTCTCGGCTGCGGACACCATATATTTT
V gene: TRBV18; D gene: .; clone size: once; CDR3 length: 15; J gene: TRBJ2-7; CDR3 protein: CASSPNGISFYEQYF; CDR3 DNA: TGTGCCAGCTCACCAAACGGGATTAGCTTCTACGAGCAGTACTTC
V gene: TRBV7-2; D gene: .; clone size: once; CDR3 length: 14; J gene: TRBJ1-2; CDR3 protein: CASSFDGRDYGYTF; CDR3 DNA: TGTGCCAGCAGCTTCGACGGTAGGGACTATGGCTACACCTTC
V gene: TRBV18; D gene: .; clone size: .; CDR3 length: 15; J gene: TRBJ1-1; CDR3 protein: CASSPPTRTNTEAFF; CDR3 DNA: TGTGCCAGCTCACCACCGACACGGACGAACACTGAAGCTTTCTTT
V gene: TRBV7-8; D gene: TRBD1; clone size: .; CDR3 length: 17; J gene: TRBJ2-7; CDR3 protein: CASSSDHRQGLSYEQYF; CDR3 DNA: TGTGCCAGCAGCTCGGACCACCGACAGGGGCTCTCCTACGAGCAGTACTTC
V gene: TRBV27; D gene: .; clone size: .; CDR3 length: 14; J gene: TRBJ2-7; CDR3 protein: CASSSGEGAYEQYF; CDR3 DNA: TGTGCCAGCAGCTCAGGGGAGGGGGCCTACGAGCAGTACTTC
V gene: TRBV4-2; D gene: TRBD2; clone size: .; CDR3 length: 18; J gene: TRBJ2-3; CDR3 protein: CASSQGGASGGRGDTQYF; CDR3 DNA: TGTGCCAGCAGCCAAGGGGGGGCTAGCGGGGGCCGGGGGGATACGCAGTATTTT
V gene: TRBV2; D gene: TRBD1; clone size: .; CDR3 length: 14; J gene: TRBJ1-1; CDR3 protein: CASSGTGWNTEAFF; CDR3 DNA: TGTGCCAGCAGTGGGACAGGGTGGAACACTGAAGCTTTCTTT
V gene: TRBV6-5; D gene: .; clone size: .; CDR3 length: 14; J gene: TRBJ2-6; CDR3 protein: CASTESSGANVLTF; CDR3 DNA: TGTGCCAGCACCGAGAGCTCTGGGGCCAACGTCCTGACTTTC
V gene: TRBV5-1; D gene: .; clone size: few; CDR3 length: 17; J gene: TRBJ2-6; CDR3 protein: CASSITGTSSGANVLTF; CDR3 DNA: TGCGCCAGCAGCATCACAGGGACGAGCTCTGGGGCCAACGTCCTGACTTTC
V gene: TRBV5-1; D gene: TRBD2; clone size: once; CDR3 length: 15; J gene: TRBJ2-3; CDR3 protein: CASSGLAGGPDTQYF; CDR3 DNA: TGCGCCAGCAGCGGACTAGCGGGGGGACCCGATACGCAGTATTTT
V gene: TRBV7-2; D gene: TRBD1; clone size: few; CDR3 length: 14; J gene: TRBJ1-5; CDR3 protein: CASSATGGRQPQHF; CDR3 DNA: TGTGCCAGCAGCGCTACAGGGGGCAGGCAGCCCCAGCATTTT
V gene: TRBV15; D gene: .; clone size: .; CDR3 length: 14; J gene: TRBJ1-1; CDR3 protein: CATSRGGRVTEAFF; CDR3 DNA: TGTGCCACCAGCAGAGGCGGTAGGGTGACTGAAGCTTTCTTT
V gene: TRBV5-8; D gene: .; clone size: .; CDR3 length: 15; J gene: TRBJ1-3; CDR3 protein: CASRTDGDSGNTIYF; CDR3 DNA: TGTGCCAGCAGGACGGATGGGGACTCTGGAAACACCATATATTTT
V gene: TRBV6-5; D gene: .; clone size: .; CDR3 length: 13; J gene: TRBJ2-1; CDR3 protein: CASSYTTKNEQFF; CDR3 DNA: TGTGCCAGCAGTTACACCACCAAGAATGAGCAGTTCTTC
V gene: TRBV21-1; D gene: .; clone size: .; CDR3 length: 13; J gene: TRBJ2-5; CDR3 protein: CASSTELAGAQYF; CDR3 DNA: TGTGCCAGCAGCACTGAACTAGCGGGGGCACAGTACTTC
V gene: TRBV11-2; D gene: .; clone size: once; CDR3 length: 14; J gene: TRBJ1-1; CDR3 protein: CASSLPLANTEAFF; CDR3 DNA: TGTGCCAGCAGCCTTCCCCTGGCGAACACTGAAGCTTTCTTT
V gene: TRBV19; D gene: TRBD2; clone size: .; CDR3 length: 15; J gene: TRBJ2-7; CDR3 protein: CASTPGSGVYYEQYF; CDR3 DNA: TGTGCCAGTACCCCGGGTAGCGGGGTATACTACGAGCAGTACTTC
V gene: TRBV9; D gene: TRBD1; clone size: once; CDR3 length: 15; J gene: TRBJ1-2; CDR3 protein: CASSPGTGVNYGYTF; CDR3 DNA: TGTGCCAGCAGCCCCGGGACAGGGGTTAACTATGGCTACACCTTC
V gene: TRBV11-2; D gene: .; clone size: .; CDR3 length: 12; J gene: TRBJ1-2; CDR3 protein: CASSVSNYGYTF; CDR3 DNA: TGTGCCAGCAGCGTATCTAACTATGGCTACACCTTC
V gene: TRBV6-1; D gene: .; clone size: .; CDR3 length: 12; J gene: TRBJ2-3; CDR3 protein: CASRSATDTQYF; CDR3 DNA: TGTGCCAGCAGGTCAGCCACAGATACGCAGTATTTT
V gene: TRBV11-2; D gene: .; clone size: .; CDR3 length: 14; J gene: TRBJ1-2; CDR3 protein: CASSLVAGAYGYTF; CDR3 DNA: TGTGCCAGCAGCTTGGTTGCAGGGGCCTATGGCTACACCTTC
V gene: TRBV25-1; D gene: TRBD1; clone size: .; CDR3 length: 16; J gene: TRBJ2-6; CDR3 protein: CASSPRQGSGANVLTF; CDR3 DNA: TGTGCCAGCAGTCCACGACAGGGATCTGGGGCCAACGTCCTGACTTTC